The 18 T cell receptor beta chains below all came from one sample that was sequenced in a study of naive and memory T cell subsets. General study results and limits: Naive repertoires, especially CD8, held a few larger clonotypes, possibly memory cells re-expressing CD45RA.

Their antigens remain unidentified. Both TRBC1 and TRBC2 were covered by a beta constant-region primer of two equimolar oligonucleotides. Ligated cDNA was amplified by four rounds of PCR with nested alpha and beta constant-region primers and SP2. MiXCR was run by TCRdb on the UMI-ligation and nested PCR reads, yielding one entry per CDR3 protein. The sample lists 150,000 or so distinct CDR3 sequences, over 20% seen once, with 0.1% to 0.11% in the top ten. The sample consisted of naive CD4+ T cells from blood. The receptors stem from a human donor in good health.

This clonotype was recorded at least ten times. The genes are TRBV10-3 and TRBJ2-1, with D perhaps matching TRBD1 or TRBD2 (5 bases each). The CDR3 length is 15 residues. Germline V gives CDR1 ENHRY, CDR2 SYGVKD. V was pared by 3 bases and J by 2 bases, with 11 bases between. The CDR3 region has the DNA TGTGCCATCAGTGAAGGGACGCGAACCTACAATGAGCAGTTCTTC. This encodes CAISEGTRTYNEQFF.

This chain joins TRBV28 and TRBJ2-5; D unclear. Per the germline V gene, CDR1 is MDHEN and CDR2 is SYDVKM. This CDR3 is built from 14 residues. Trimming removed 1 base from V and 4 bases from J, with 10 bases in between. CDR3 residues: CASSLLAGGETQYF. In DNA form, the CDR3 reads TGTGCCAGCAGTTTATTAGCAGGCGGAGAGACCCAGTACTTC.

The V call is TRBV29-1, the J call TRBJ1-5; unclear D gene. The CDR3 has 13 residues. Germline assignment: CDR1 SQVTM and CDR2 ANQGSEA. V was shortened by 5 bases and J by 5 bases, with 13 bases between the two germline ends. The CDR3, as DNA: TGCAGCGTTAACTTTGGGGTGGATCAGCCCCAGCATTTT. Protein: CSVNFGVDQPQHF.

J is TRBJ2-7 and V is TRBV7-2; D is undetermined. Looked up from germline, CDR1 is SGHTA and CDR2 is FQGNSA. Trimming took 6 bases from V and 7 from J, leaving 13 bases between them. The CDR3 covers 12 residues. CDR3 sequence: CASRNPELEQYF. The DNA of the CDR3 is TGTGCCAGCAGAAACCCGGAGCTGGAGCAGTACTTC. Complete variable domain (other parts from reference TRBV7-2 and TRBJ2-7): GAGVSQSPSNKVTEKGKDVELRCDPISGHTALYWYRQSLGQGLEFLIYFQGNSAPDKSGLPSDRFSAERTGGSVSTLTIQRTQQEDSAVYLCASRNPELEQYFGPGTRLTVT.

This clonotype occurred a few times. The CDR3: CASSRRQTSTDTQYF. The DNA of the CDR3 is TGTGCCAGCAGCCGTAGACAGACCAGCACAGATACGCAGTATTTT. The V and J genes are TRBV5-5 and TRBJ2-3; tentatively, D is TRBD1 (5 bases). Germline-derived CDR1 and CDR2 are SGHKS and YYEKEE (reference sequence). This CDR3 has 15 residues. Trimming stripped 4 bases from V and 0 bases from J, with 12 bases between.

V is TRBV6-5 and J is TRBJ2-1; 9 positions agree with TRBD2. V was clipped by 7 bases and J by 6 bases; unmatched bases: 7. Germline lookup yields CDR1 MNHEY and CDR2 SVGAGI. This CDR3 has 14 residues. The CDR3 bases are TGTGCCAGCAAAAGCGGGAGGTCGGGCAATGAGCAGTTCTTC. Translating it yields CASKSGRSGNEQFF.

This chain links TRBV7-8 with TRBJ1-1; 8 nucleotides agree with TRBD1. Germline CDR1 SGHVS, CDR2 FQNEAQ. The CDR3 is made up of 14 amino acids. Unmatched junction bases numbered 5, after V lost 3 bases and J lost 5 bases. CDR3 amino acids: CASSLDRAGTEAFF. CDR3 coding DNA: TGTGCCAGCAGCTTGGACAGGGCCGGAACTGAAGCTTTCTTT.

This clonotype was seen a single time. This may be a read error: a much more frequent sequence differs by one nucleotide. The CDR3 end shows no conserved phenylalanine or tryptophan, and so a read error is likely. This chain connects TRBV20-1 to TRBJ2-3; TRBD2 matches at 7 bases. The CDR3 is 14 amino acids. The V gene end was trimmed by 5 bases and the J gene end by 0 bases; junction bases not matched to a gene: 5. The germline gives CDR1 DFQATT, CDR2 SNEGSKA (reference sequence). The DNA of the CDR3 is TGCAGTGCTCCAGCGGGAACTAGCACAGATACGCAGTATTTG. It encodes CSAPAGTSTDTQYL.

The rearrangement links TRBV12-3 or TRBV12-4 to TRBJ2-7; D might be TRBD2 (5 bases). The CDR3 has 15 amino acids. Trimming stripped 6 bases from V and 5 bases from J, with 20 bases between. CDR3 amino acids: CASSPTSGSLNEQYF. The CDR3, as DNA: TGTGCCAGCAGCCCAACCTCGGGGTCCCTGAACGAGCAGTACTTC.

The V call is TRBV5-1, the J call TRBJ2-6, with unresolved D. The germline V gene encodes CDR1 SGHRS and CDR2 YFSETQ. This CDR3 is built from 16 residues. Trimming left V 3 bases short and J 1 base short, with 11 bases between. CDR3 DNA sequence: TGCGCCAGCAGCTCCGACTCTGGGTCTGGGGCCAACGTCCTGACTTTC. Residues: CASSSDSGSGANVLTF.

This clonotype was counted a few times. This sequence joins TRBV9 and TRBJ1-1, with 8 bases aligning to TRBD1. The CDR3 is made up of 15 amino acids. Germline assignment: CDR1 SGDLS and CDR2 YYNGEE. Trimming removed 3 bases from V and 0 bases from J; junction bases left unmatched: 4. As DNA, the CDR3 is TGTGCCAGCAGCGGGGACAGGATTGTGAACACTGAAGCTTTCTTT. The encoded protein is CASSGDRIVNTEAFF. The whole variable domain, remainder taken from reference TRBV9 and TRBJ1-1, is DSGVTQTPKHLITATGQRVTLRCSPRSGDLSVYWYQQSLDQGLQFLIQYYNGEERAKGNILERFSAQQFPDLHSELNLSSLELGDSALYFCASSGDRIVNTEAFFGQGTRLTVV.

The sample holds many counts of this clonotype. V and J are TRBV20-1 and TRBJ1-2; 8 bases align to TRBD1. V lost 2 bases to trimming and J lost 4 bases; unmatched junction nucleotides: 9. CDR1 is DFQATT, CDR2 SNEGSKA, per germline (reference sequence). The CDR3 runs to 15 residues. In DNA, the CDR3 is TGCAGTGCTAGACCGTGGACAGGGACCGGCTATGGCTACACCTTC. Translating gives CSARPWTGTGYGYTF.

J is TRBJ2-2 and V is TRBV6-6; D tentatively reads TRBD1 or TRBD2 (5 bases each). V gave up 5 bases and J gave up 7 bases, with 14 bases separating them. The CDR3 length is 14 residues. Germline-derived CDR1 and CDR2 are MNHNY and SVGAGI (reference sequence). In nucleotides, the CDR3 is TGTGCCAGCAGTAAACGATGGGGGAGCGGGGAGCTGTTTTTT. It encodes CASSKRWGSGELFF.

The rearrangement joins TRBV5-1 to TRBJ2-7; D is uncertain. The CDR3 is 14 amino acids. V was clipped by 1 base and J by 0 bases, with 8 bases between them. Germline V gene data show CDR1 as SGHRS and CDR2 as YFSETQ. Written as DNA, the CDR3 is TGCGCCAGCAGCTTGCACCCGAGCTCCTACGAGCAGTACTTC. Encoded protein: CASSLHPSSYEQYF.

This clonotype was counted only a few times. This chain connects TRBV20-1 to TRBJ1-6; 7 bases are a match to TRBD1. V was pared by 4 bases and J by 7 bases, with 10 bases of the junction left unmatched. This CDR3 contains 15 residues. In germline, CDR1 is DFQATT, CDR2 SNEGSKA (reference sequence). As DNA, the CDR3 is TGCAGTGCTACGGGACAGACGGGGATAAATTCACCCCTCCACTTT. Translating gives CSATGQTGINSPLHF.

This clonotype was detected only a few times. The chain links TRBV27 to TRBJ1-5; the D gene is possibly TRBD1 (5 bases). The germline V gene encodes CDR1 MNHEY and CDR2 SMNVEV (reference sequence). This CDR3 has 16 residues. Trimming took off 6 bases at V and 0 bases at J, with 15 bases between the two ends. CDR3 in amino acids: CASRRAGTISNQPQHF. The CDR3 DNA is TGTGCCAGCAGGCGAGCCGGGACGATTAGCAATCAGCCCCAGCATTTT.

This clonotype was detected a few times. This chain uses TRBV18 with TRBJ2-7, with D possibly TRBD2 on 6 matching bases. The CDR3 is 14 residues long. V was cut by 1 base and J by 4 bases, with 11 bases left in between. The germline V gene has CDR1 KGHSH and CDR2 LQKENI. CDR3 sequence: CASSPQGLTYEQYF. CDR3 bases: TGTGCCAGCTCACCACAGGGACTGACGTACGAGCAGTACTTC. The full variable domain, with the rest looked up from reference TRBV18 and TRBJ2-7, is NAGVMQNPRHLVRRRGQEARLRCSPMKGHSHVYWYRQLPEEGLKFMVYLQKENIIDESGMPKERFSAEFPKEGPSILRIQQVVRGDSAAYFCASSPQGLTYEQYFGPGTRLTVT.

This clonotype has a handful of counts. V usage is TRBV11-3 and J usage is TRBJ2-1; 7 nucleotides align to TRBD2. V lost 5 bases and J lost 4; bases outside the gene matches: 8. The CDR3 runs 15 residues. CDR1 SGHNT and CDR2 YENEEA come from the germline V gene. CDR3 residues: CASSPGGSRYNEQFF. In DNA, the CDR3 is TGTGCCAGCAGCCCGGGGGGTAGCAGATACAATGAGCAGTTCTTC.